This T cell receptor beta chain was captured by sequencing in a study of PD-1 blockade in mismatch repair-deficient tumors. CDR3 length: 14 amino acids. Trimming took off 0 bases at V and 5 bases at J, with 12 bases between the two ends. Germline values: CDR1 SGHRS, CDR2 YFSETQ. Findings of the study overall: Tumor-resident clones, often absent from pretreatment blood, expanded after pembrolizumab and then contracted.

Measured with immunoSEQ multiplex PCR; TCRdb has only the in-frame clones, and not every one. The data contain 60,000 to 75,000 clones, about 91% of them singletons. This clone has only a few counts. Its target is not known. This material consisted of peripheral blood, taken 52 weeks after starting pembrolizumab. The sequence derives from an adult with mismatch repair-deficient cancer. V usage is TRBV5-1 and J usage is TRBJ2-7, with D perhaps TRBD1 (6 bases). CDR3 sequence reads: CASSLGRGGHEQYF. As DNA, the CDR3 is TGCGCCAGCAGCTTGGGCAGGGGTGGCCACGAGCAGTACTTC.